The clone carrying this T cell receptor beta chain was seen repeatedly, ten times or more. The antigen is undetermined. The method for making cDNA was 5'RACE, and it used 10-nucleotide random UMIs. TCRdb reprocessed the 5' RACE reads via MiXCR and lists one record per CDR3 protein. The repertoire holds around 30,000 distinct CDR3 sequences, with around 2.5% as singletons. The germline V gene has CDR1 SGHRS and CDR2 YFSETQ. This CDR3 is built from 14 residues. V was trimmed by 0 bases and J by 5 bases, leaving 11 bases between them. These data originate in a study of neurological immune-mediated disorders. Study overall: There were around 34 multiple sclerosis patients. Of these, 31 had relapsing-remitting MS and 3 had secondary progressive MS. Notes on the study in general: No link was found between any clinical or MRI feature and the multiple sclerosis repertoire cluster. The absence of shared CDR3 amino acid sequences among expanded clones across subjects suggests private repertoires in all groups.

The receptor comes from a woman between 50 and 59 years old with multiple sclerosis. Sample: PBMCs. V is TRBV5-1 and J is TRBJ1-1; possibly TRBD1 for D (5 bases). The CDR3 spells CASSLVPGNTEAFF. The CDR3 DNA is TGCGCCAGCAGCTTGGTTCCAGGGAATACTGAAGCTTTCTTT.